This is a list of T cell receptor beta chains from one sample in a study of blood T cells in healthy people across ages. TCRdb redid the calling of the 5' RACE reads with MiXCR, one entry per CDR3 protein. The repertoire consists of about 1,500,000 distinct CDR3 sequences, with about 43% occurring once and the leading ten covering 7% to 9%. The specimen was blood. The source is a woman aged 18-35 years in good health. CDR3s include the opening cysteine and the closing phenylalanine or tryptophan. The order of the fields is D gene, clone size, J gene, V gene, CDR3 DNA, CDR3 protein. D genes are given only for firm matches. Clone size appears in some rows only: once, few, many, or a class for an expanded clone.

- few TRBJ1-1 TRBV7-2 TGTGCCAGCAGCTTAAGGGATGGGGGCACTGAAGCTTTCTTT CASSLRDGGTEAFF
- once TRBJ2-1 TRBV6-1 TGTGCCAGCAGTGCCATAAGAGACAATGAGCAGTTCTTC CASSAIRDNEQFF
- - TRBJ2-5 TRBV5-1 TGCGCCAGCATGTCCGTGGGGCAATACCAAGAGACCCAGTACTTC CASMSVGQYQETQYF
- many TRBJ2-3 TRBV6-1 TGTGCCAGCAGTGTCTCAGATACGCAGTATTTT CASSVSDTQYF
TRBD2 - TRBJ2-3 TRBV20-1 TGCAGTGCTAGTGAGGGACTAGCGGGAGATACGCAGTATTTT CSASEGLAGDTQYF
TRBD1 - TRBJ2-7 TRBV12-3/TRBV12-4 TGTGCCAGCAGTTGGGGGGACAGGGCAGTCTACGAGCAGTACTTC CASSWGDRAVYEQYF
- - TRBJ2-7 TRBV21-1 TGTGCCAGCAGCAAAAACCCAGGGGGACTAGCGGGAGTTTTAGCCTACGAGCAGTACTTC CASSKNPGGLAGVLAYEQYF
- few TRBJ2-6 TRBV11-2 TGTGCCAGCAGCCCAACATCCACGGAATCTGGGGCCAACGTCCTGACTTTC CASSPTSTESGANVLTF
TRBD2 - TRBJ2-1 TRBV20-1 TGCAGTGCTAGCGGGACTAGCGGGGTCAATGAGCAGTTCTTC CSASGTSGVNEQFF
- - TRBJ2-5 TRBV25-1 TGTGCCAGCAGTGAACTAGCTTGGCCCCAAGAGACCCAGTACTTC CASSELAWPQETQYF
- - TRBJ2-1 TRBV3-1 TGTGCCAGCAGCCAAGATGTATGGACCCAGTTCTTC CASSQDVWTQFF
- few TRBJ2-1 TRBV5-1 TGCGCCAGCAGCTTGGGGCAGCACAATGAGCAGTTCTTC CASSLGQHNEQFF
- - TRBJ1-4 TRBV20-1 TGCAGTGCTAGTGGTAACCAACTGGGAACTAATGAAAAACTGTTTTTT CSASGNQLGTNEKLFF
- few TRBJ2-4 TRBV7-9 TGTGCCAGCAGCCACTCCTCTGCAGGCCTCAAAAACATTCAGTACTTC CASSHSSAGLKNIQYF
- few TRBJ2-3 TRBV20-1 TGCAGTGGGTCCGCAACCCCCTCGAGGTGTTGCACAGATACGCAGTATTTT CSGSATPSRCCTDTQYF
- - TRBJ1-6 TRBV4-1 TGCGCCAGCAGCCAAGTTGTATCCGGCCCCCTCCACTTT CASSQVVSGPLHF
- few TRBJ2-7 TRBV6-1 TGTGCCAGCAGTGAATTGGGGGGCATATCCTACGAGCAGTACTTC CASSELGGISYEQYF
- - TRBJ2-7 TRBV3-1 TGTGCCAGCAGCCAAGATACGCAATTCGGGACAAATGAGCAGTACTTC CASSQDTQFGTNEQYF
- - TRBJ2-1 TRBV28 TGTGCCAGCAGTTTGCTCTATGAGCAGTTCTTC CASSLLYEQFF
TRBD2 few TRBJ2-4 TRBV12-3/TRBV12-4 TGTGCCAGCAGCTTTAGCGGGTCCTCCGCAAACATTCAGTACTTC CASSFSGSSANIQYF
TRBD2 few TRBJ2-1 TRBV2 TGTGCCAGCAGCTACATGCGGGAGGGGCGACAAGAACGGTCCAATGAGCAGTTCTTC CASSYMREGRQERSNEQFF
TRBD2 few TRBJ2-5 TRBV10-3 TGTGCCACCGGGACTAGCGAGGAGACCCAGTACTTC CATGTSEETQYF
TRBD2 few TRBJ2-3 TRBV27 TGTGCCAGCAGTTCCATAGCGGGAGATATAGATACGCAGTATTTT CASSSIAGDIDTQYF
- - TRBJ1-1 TRBV6-1 TGTGCCAATTCGAGAGGATTGACGACTGAAGCTTTCTTT CANSRGLTTEAFF
TRBD2 - TRBJ2-7 TRBV6-2/TRBV6-3 TGTGCCAGCGCCCCGGGTAGCGGGACTCACTACGAGCAGTACTTC CASAPGSGTHYEQYF
- - TRBJ2-1 TRBV5-1 TGCGCCAGCACCCCAGAGGGATACAATGAGCAGTTCTTC CASTPEGYNEQFF
- few TRBJ2-1 TRBV12-3/TRBV12-4 TGTGCCAGCAGCAAGGAAGCTCTGAGCTACAATGAGCAGTTCTTC CASSKEALSYNEQFF
- many TRBJ2-7 TRBV10-3 TGTGCCATCAGTGCGGGGACCGGGGTACACGAGCAGTACTTC CAISAGTGVHEQYF
TRBD2 few TRBJ2-5 TRBV15 TGTGCCACCAGCAGAGATTTTTCGGAGCGGGGGCAGTACTTC CATSRDFSERGQYF
TRBD2 - TRBJ2-1 TRBV19 TGTGCCAGTAGTTTCCGGGGGGGCCCCGATGAGCAGTTCTTC CASSFRGGPDEQFF
- few TRBJ2-3 TRBV28 TGTGCCAGCAACCACAGGGCGGGGTTTAGCACAGATACGCAGTATTTT CASNHRAGFSTDTQYF
- - TRBJ1-1 TRBV2 TGTGCCAGCATCTACACTGAAGCTTTCTTT CASIYTEAFF
TRBD2 once TRBJ2-7 TRBV9 TGTGCCAGCAGCGTCGGATGGGCTAGCGGGGTCTACGAGCAGTACTTC CASSVGWASGVYEQYF
- - TRBJ2-2 TRBV6-5 TGTGCCAGCAGTTACACCGGGTACGAAGGGACCGGGGAGCTGTTTTTT CASSYTGYEGTGELFF
- - TRBJ2-1 TRBV7-9 TGTGCCAGCACCGAGCCCCAGAGGCGTGACAATGAGCAGTTCTTC CASTEPQRRDNEQFF
- many TRBJ2-3 TRBV29-1 TGCAGCGTTGAAAGTGTGGGACCAACTTCGCAGTATTTT CSVESVGPTSQYF
- - TRBJ1-6 TRBV20-1 TGCACCGCGCGGACAGATTATAATTCACCCCTCCACTTT CTARTDYNSPLHF
TRBD2 many TRBJ2-1 TRBV4-1 TGCGCCAGCAGCCTAGCGGGTACTACCTACAATGAGCAGTTCTTC CASSLAGTTYNEQFF
TRBD1 once TRBJ2-3 TRBV10-1 TGCGCCAGCAGTCGCGAACAGGGGTCCACAGATACGCAGTATTTT CASSREQGSTDTQYF
- once TRBJ1-5 TRBV28 TGTGCCAGCAGTTTACCAACGGGGAACGGCCAGCCCCAGCATTTT CASSLPTGNGQPQHF
TRBD1 many TRBJ1-1 TRBV5-1 TGTGCCAGCAGCTTCACAGGGGGCACTGAAGCTTTCTTT CASSFTGGTEAFF
- - TRBJ2-4 TRBV5-6 TGTGCCAGCAGCGACCACAAGGGTCGTACAAAGCAGTACTTC CASSDHKGRTKQYF
TRBD2 - TRBJ2-7 TRBV20-1 TGCAGTGCTAGAGATCAAAGCGGGGGCTCCTACGAGCAGTACTTC CSARDQSGGSYEQYF
TRBD1 - TRBJ2-5 TRBV6-1 TGTGCCAGCAGTGGATTTTTTTACAGGGGCGGGTGGGAGACCCAGTACTTC CASSGFFYRGGWETQYF
TRBD2 few TRBJ2-1 TRBV9 TGTGCCAGCAGCGTAGCTCGTACTAGCGGGCTCTCCTACAATGAGCAGTTCTTC CASSVARTSGLSYNEQFF